This T cell receptor beta chain was captured by sequencing in a study of spatial heterogeneity in lung cancer. In the study overall: The average appearance count of each unique TCR and UMI combination in raw reads was more than nine. Study-level points and caveats: Ubiquitous expanded tumor TCRs were seen in blood more at resection than at follow-up.

Time point described: sample taken at primary tumor resection. Sequencing covered unsorted whole RNA taken from tumor, nontumor lung or frozen PBMC. On each TCR cDNA molecule, a unique molecular identifier was present. A single record per CDR3 protein comes from TCRdb applying MiXCR to the 5' RACE reads. Counted here are some 25,000 distinct CDR3 sequences, 4% to 6% occurring once; the ten biggest clones make up about 5%. This clonotype showed up many times. Its antigen is unidentified. Trimming cost V 0 bases and J 1 base; bases outside gene matches: 8. The CDR3 is 18 residues long. In germline, CDR1 is SGHTA, CDR2 FQGNSA.

The sequence derives from a male donor with early-stage non-small cell lung cancer. The sequenced sample was PBMCs, obtained at surgery. This sequence joins TRBV7-2 and TRBJ2-4, with TRBD2 matching over 8 bases. The CDR3 loop reads CASSLAGPSGGAKNIQYF. CDR3 in DNA: TGTGCCAGCAGCTTAGCCGGGCCATCGGGGGGGGCCAAAAACATTCAGTACTTC.